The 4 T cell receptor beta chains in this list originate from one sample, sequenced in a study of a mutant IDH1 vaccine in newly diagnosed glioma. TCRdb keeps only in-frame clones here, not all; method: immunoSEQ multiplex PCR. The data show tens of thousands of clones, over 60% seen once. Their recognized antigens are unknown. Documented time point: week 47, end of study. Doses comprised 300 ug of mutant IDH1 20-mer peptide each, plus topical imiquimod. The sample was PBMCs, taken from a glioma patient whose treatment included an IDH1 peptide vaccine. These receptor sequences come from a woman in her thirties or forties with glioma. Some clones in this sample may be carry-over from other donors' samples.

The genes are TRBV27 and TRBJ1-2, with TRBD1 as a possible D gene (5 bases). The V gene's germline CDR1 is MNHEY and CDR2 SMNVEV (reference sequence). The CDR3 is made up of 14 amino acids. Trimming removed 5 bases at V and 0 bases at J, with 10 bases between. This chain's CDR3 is CASSPRVTNYGYTF. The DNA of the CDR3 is TGTGCCAGCAGTCCCAGGGTTACTAACTATGGCTACACCTTC.

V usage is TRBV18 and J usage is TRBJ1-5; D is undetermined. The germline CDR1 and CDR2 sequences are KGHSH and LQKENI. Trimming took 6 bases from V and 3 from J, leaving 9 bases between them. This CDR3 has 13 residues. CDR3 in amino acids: CASSKGFNQPQHF. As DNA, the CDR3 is TGTGCCAGCTCTAAGGGCTTCAATCAGCCCCAGCATTTT. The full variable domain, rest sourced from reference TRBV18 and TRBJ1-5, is NAGVMQNPRHLVRRRGQEARLRCSPMKGHSHVYWYRQLPEEGLKFMVYLQKENIIDESGMPKERFSAEFPKEGPSILRIQQVVRGDSAAYFCASSKGFNQPQHFGDGTRLSIL.

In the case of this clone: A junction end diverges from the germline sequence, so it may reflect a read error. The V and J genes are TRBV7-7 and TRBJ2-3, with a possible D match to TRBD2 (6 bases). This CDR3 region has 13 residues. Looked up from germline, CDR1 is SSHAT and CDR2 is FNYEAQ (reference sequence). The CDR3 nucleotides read TGTGCTAGCAGCTTAGCGGTATCAGATACGCAGTATTTT. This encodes CASSLAVSDTQYF.

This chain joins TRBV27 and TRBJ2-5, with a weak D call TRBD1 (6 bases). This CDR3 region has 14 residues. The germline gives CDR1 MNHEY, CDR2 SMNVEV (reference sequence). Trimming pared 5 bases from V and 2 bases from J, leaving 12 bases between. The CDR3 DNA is TGTGCCAGCAGTCCCCGGACAGTTCAAGAGACCCAGTACTTC. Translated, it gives CASSPRTVQETQYF.